Presented here are 16 T cell receptor beta chains from one specimen sequenced in a study of blood T cells in healthy people across ages. Then a second PCR, running roughly 7 to 11 cycles, was carried out with a sample-barcoded 5' primer and a J-beta primer mix. TCRdb processed the 5' RACE reads anew with MiXCR; each CDR3 protein has one entry. The sample has almost 1 million distinct CDR3 sequences; roughly 47% are singletons. Specimen: blood. The receptor source for this set is a woman aged 55-70 years in good health.

CDR3 region: CASSGSLAGGSAYNEQFF. The CDR3 DNA reads TGCGCCAGCAGTGGATCACTAGCGGGAGGGTCGGCCTACAATGAGCAGTTCTTC. V and J are TRBV10-1 and TRBJ2-1, with 13 bases aligning to TRBD2. The V segment lost 4 bases and the J segment 2 bases; nucleotides outside the gene matches: 8. The CDR3 length is 18 residues. Germline loops: CDR1 WNHNN, CDR2 SYGVQD (reference sequence).

This clonotype was detected only a few times. The chain uses TRBV6-2 or TRBV6-3 and TRBJ2-7; D may match TRBD1 or TRBD2 (5 bases each). CDR1 and CDR2 (germline): MNHEY, SVGEGT. The CDR3 covers 14 residues. The V and J ends lost 9 bases and 5 bases respectively, with 20 bases between them. CDR3 region: CASHTGRSLHEQYF. CDR3 in DNA: TGTGCCAGTCATACGGGACGAAGCCTCCACGAGCAGTACTTC.

V gene TRBV28 combines with J gene TRBJ2-7, with D uncertain. Germline CDR1 is MDHEN and CDR2 is SYDVKM. Trimming pared 3 bases from V and 3 bases from J, leaving 21 bases between. The CDR3 runs to 17 residues. The DNA of the CDR3 is TGTGCCAGCAGTTTTCCGGTGCGTCTGGCGGAACACTACGAGCAGTACTTC. Its translation: CASSFPVRLAEHYEQYF.

This clonotype was recorded a few times. This chain uses TRBV2 with TRBJ2-3; 9 nucleotides agree with TRBD1. The CDR3 runs 15 residues. V shed 4 bases and J 3 bases; nucleotides not matched to a gene: 5. From germline, CDR1 is SNHLY and CDR2 FYNNEI. CDR3 protein: CASSVTGGATDTQYF. Here the CDR3 DNA reads TGTGCCAGCAGTGTTACAGGGGGCGCAACAGATACGCAGTATTTT.

This clonotype was found a few times. The chain combines TRBV2 with TRBJ2-7; 8 positions agree with TRBD2. The CDR3 sequence is 14 residues long. Germline trimming cut 5 bases from V and 2 bases from J; bases unmatched to any gene: 5. From germline, CDR1 is SNHLY and CDR2 FYNNEI. CDR3 sequence reads: CASSILAGTYEQYF. In DNA, the CDR3 is TGTGCCAGCAGTATATTAGCGGGAACCTACGAGCAGTACTTC.

The sample holds a few counts of this clonotype. The chain employs TRBV4-3 and TRBJ2-7; the match to TRBD2 covers 12 bases. The J call may not be correct, given that the DNA end is closer to TRBJ2-4. Germline V lookup: CDR1 LGHNA, CDR2 YSLEER. The CDR3 length is 17 residues. CDR3 DNA: TGCGCCAGCAGCCAAGATCCAGGGGGACTAGCGGGAAACATTCAGTACTTC. Translation gives CASSQDPGGLAGNIQYF.

With regard to this clonotype: A much bigger clone sits one base away, suggesting this may be a read error. The V and J genes are TRBV28 and TRBJ2-3; D tentatively reads TRBD1 or TRBD2 (5 bases each). Germline V lookup: CDR1 MDHEN, CDR2 SYDVKM. Trimming took off 6 bases at V and 2 bases at J, with 9 bases between the two ends. CDR3 size: 13 residues. The CDR3 region is CASRPGTTDTQYF. The CDR3 DNA reads TGTGCCAGCAGACCCGGGACCACAGATACGCAGTATTTT. Full variable domain (outside the CDR3, taken from reference TRBV28 and TRBJ2-3): DVKVTQSSRYLVKRTGEKVFLECVQDMDHENMFWYRQDPGLGLRLIYFSYDVKMKEKGDIPEGYSVSREKKERFSLILESASTNQTSMYLCASRPGTTDTQYFGPGTRLTVL.

The genes are TRBV5-5 and TRBJ1-2, with D uncertain. CDR3 length equals 14 residues. V was trimmed by 3 bases and J by 10 bases, leaving 19 bases between them. Germline V CDR1 and CDR2: SGHKS, YYEKEE (reference sequence). The CDR3 reads CASSSQLNDWDYTF. CDR3 DNA: TGTGCCAGCAGCTCCCAGCTCAACGACTGGGACTACACCTTC. Variable domain in full (rest from reference TRBV5-5 and TRBJ1-2): DAGVTQSPTHLIKTRGQQVTLRCSPISGHKSVSWYQQVLGQGPQFIFQYYEKEERGRGNFPDRFSARQFPNYSSELNVNALLLGDSALYLCASSSQLNDWDYTFGSGTRLTVV.

The chain links TRBV6-2 or TRBV6-3 to TRBJ2-1, with 7 bases fitting TRBD2. The CDR3 is made up of 15 amino acids. CDR1 and CDR2 (germline): MNHEY, SVGEGT. The V and J ends lost 10 bases and 8 bases, in that order; junction bases with no gene match: 17. The CDR3 region has the DNA TGTGCCAACCCGACTGGCGGGAGAGCCCCCGATGAGCAGTTCTTC. It is translated as CANPTGGRAPDEQFF.

V gene TRBV27 combines with J gene TRBJ2-1; D uncertain. The germline V and J ends were trimmed by 7 bases and 7 bases, with 8 bases remaining between them. The CDR3 totals 11 residues. Germline values: CDR1 MNHEY, CDR2 SMNVEV (reference sequence). The CDR3 nucleotides read TGTGCCAGCACTAGTTCGAATGAGCAGTTCTTC. As protein: CASTSSNEQFF.

In this sample, this clonotype turned up a few times. V and J are TRBV18 and TRBJ2-7; D tentatively fits TRBD1 or TRBD2 (5 bases each). This CDR3 region has 13 residues. Germline V gene data show CDR1 as KGHSH and CDR2 as LQKENI. The V and J ends lost 1 base and 7 bases respectively, with 11 bases between them. The CDR3: CASSPLGEREQYF. The DNA for the CDR3 is TGTGCCAGCTCACCACTAGGGGAGAGGGAGCAGTACTTC.

The V gene is TRBV6-2 or TRBV6-3, the J gene TRBJ2-7; the D is unclear. Trimming removed 2 bases from V and 6 bases from J, with 5 bases in between. This CDR3 comprises 11 residues. From germline, CDR1 is MNHEY and CDR2 SVGEGT. The CDR3 sequence is CASSYAFEQYF. The DNA for the CDR3 is TGTGCCAGCAGTTACGCTTTCGAGCAGTACTTC.

Only a few counts were recorded for this clonotype. J is TRBJ2-5 and V is TRBV25-1; D may be TRBD1 or TRBD2 (5 bases each). The J call could be wrong; TRBJ2-7 is a better fit for the DNA end. The V gene's germline CDR1 is MGHDK and CDR2 SYGVNS. CDR3 length: 14 amino acids. The CDR3: CASSEQGRSSEQYF. The CDR3 DNA sequence: TGTGCCAGCAGTGAACAGGGACGGTCGAGCGAGCAGTACTTC.

The rearrangement uses TRBV4-1 and TRBJ2-7; 9 bases agree with TRBD2. The V and J ends lost 2 bases and 4 bases, in that order; junction bases with no gene match: 3. Per the germline V gene, CDR1 is MGHRA and CDR2 is YSYEKL. This CDR3 has 14 amino acids. The CDR3 DNA sequence: TGCGCCAGCAGCCAACTAGCGGGAATGTACGAGCAGTACTTC. This translates into CASSQLAGMYEQYF.

At least ten counts were recorded for this clonotype. The rearrangement links TRBV4-1 to TRBJ1-2; a weak D match, TRBD1 (5 bases). Germline V gives CDR1 MGHRA, CDR2 YSYEKL. Trimming pared 3 bases from V and 4 bases from J, leaving 9 bases between. The CDR3 length is 13 residues. The CDR3 DNA sequence: TGCGCCAGCAGCCATCCCCAGGGCTATGGCTACACCTTC. Translation: CASSHPQGYGYTF.

Ten or more counts support this clonotype. The V and J genes are TRBV7-2 and TRBJ2-1, with 9 bases fitting TRBD2. The germline gives CDR1 SGHTA, CDR2 FQGNSA. The ends lost 5 bases at V and 6 bases at J; junction bases unmatched: 8. The CDR3 sequence is 15 residues long. The CDR3 bases are TGTGCCAGCAGCCGCCTAGGGACTAGCATCAATGAGCAGTTCTTC. Its translation is CASSRLGTSINEQFF.